The rows below give T cell receptor beta chains drawn from one sample of a study of blood T cells in healthy people across ages. Each CDR3 protein is one row after TCRdb ran MiXCR on the 5' RACE reads. The table includes around 940,000 distinct CDR3 sequences, roughly half detected once. The sequencing sample was made of blood. The receptors were gathered from a woman aged 55-75 years in good health. CDR3s include the opening cysteine and the closing phenylalanine or tryptophan. A D gene is named only where the DNA matches it firmly. A row's size may be missing; if present it is once, few, many or a size class.

cdr3_nt | cdr3_aa | v_call | clone_size | j_call | d_call
TGCAGTGCTAGAGATTCAGGCCAGGGTTCTGGGACTGAAGCTTTCTTT | CSARDSGQGSGTEAFF | TRBV20-1 | few | TRBJ1-1 | .
TGTGCCAGCAGCTCCAGCGGGAGTATGAACGAGCAGTACTTC | CASSSSGSMNEQYF | TRBV7-9 | . | TRBJ2-7 | TRBD2
TGTGCCAGCCGACCCGGGACAGCCGGGGCGGTTCCCTCTGGGGCCAACGTCCTGACTTTC | CASRPGTAGAVPSGANVLTF | TRBV11-2 | . | TRBJ2-6 | TRBD1
TGTGCCACCGGTTATTACGGGAACCAAGAGACCCAGTACTTC | CATGYYGNQETQYF | TRBV3-1 | few | TRBJ2-5 | .
TGTGCCAGCAGCGGTGCGACTGGACCGCCGTCCATATATTTT | CASSGATGPPSIYF | TRBV7-9 | few | TRBJ1-3 | .
TGCACCAGCAGCCAAGAAATGATGAGGGAGCAGTTCTTC | CTSSQEMMREQFF | TRBV4-1 | . | TRBJ2-1 | .
TGTGCCAGCAGCTTAGCGAAGGGTTATGAAAAACTGTTTTTT | CASSLAKGYEKLFF | TRBV7-2 | few | TRBJ1-4 | .
TGTGCCAGCAGGATGCCTAGCGGGAGTAACAATGAGCAGTTCTTC | CASRMPSGSNNEQFF | TRBV12-3/TRBV12-4 | few | TRBJ2-1 | TRBD2
TGTGCCAGCAGTCGGAGGTTGAACACTGAAGCTTTCTTT | CASSRRLNTEAFF | TRBV28 | . | TRBJ1-1 | .
TGTGCCAGCAGCCAAGGCAGGGCGGACGGCTACACCTTC | CASSQGRADGYTF | TRBV3-1 | . | TRBJ1-2 | .
TGTGCCAGCAGCCTACACCCGGGAGAGGCCCAGTACTTC | CASSLHPGEAQYF | TRBV6-1 | . | TRBJ2-5 | .
TGTGCCGGCAGTTTCTCTAGCGGGAGGGCCCCAACGCGGTTCTTC | CAGSFSSGRAPTRFF | TRBV12-3/TRBV12-4 | . | TRBJ2-1 | TRBD2
TGTGCCTGCAGCTTACTGAGAGGGGGGTACAATGAGCAGTTCTTC | CACSLLRGGYNEQFF | TRBV7-2 | . | TRBJ2-1 | .
TGTGCCAGCAGTGGACTAGCGGGCAGTCGTTCCTACAATGAGCAGTTCTTC | CASSGLAGSRSYNEQFF | TRBV27 | few | TRBJ2-1 | TRBD2
TGTGCCACCAGTGATTTGCCGGGGGATGGGCAGTTCTTC | CATSDLPGDGQFF | TRBV24-1 | once | TRBJ2-1 | .
TGCGCCAGCACTTCCATTACTAGCGGGGGCGGAACAGATACGCAGTATTTT | CASTSITSGGGTDTQYF | TRBV5-1 | . | TRBJ2-3 | TRBD2
TGTGCCAGCAGCCAAAGGCGTTCGGGAGGCAACGAGCAGTACTTC | CASSQRRSGGNEQYF | TRBV3-1 | few | TRBJ2-7 | TRBD2
TGCAGTGCTAGATATACTACTTCGACCTACAATGAGCAGTTCTTC | CSARYTTSTYNEQFF | TRBV20-1 | . | TRBJ2-1 | .
TGCAGTGCTAGAGCCGGGGTAGGGCACAATGAGCAGTTCTTC | CSARAGVGHNEQFF | TRBV20-1 | . | TRBJ2-1 | .
TGTGCCAGTAGTAACCAGAGGGGGGGTACGTCAGATACGCAGTATTTT | CASSNQRGGTSDTQYF | TRBV19 | . | TRBJ2-3 | .
TGTGCCAGCAGTTTCCACCCAAGCGGGGGGTTTCCAGATACGCAGTATTTT | CASSFHPSGGFPDTQYF | TRBV12-3/TRBV12-4 | few | TRBJ2-3 | TRBD2
TGTGCCAGCAGCACCGGGACGATCACAGATACGCAGTATTTT | CASSTGTITDTQYF | TRBV27 | once | TRBJ2-3 | .